The 20 T cell receptor beta chains below were found in one sample sequenced in a study of shared clonotypes between healthy human individuals. This table comes from immunoSEQ multiplex PCR, and its TCRdb copy is limited to in-frame clones, with some not included. The sample comprises some 1.4 million clones, approximately 96% of which are singletons, and approximately 1.2% rests with the top ten. Source material: naive CD4+ T cells sorted from blood. The sample's subset: CD45RA+ positively selected. The receptors here all came from a man aged 25-40 years in good health.

Worth noting for this clone: Other nucleotide sequences from this sample produce the same CDR3. The J gene is TRBJ2-1, the V gene TRBV5-6, with TRBD2 matching over 11 bases. CDR1 SGHDT and CDR2 YYEEEE come from the germline V gene. V trimming: 1 base; J trimming: 7 bases; junction bases outside the gene matches: 4. CDR3 size: 15 residues. CDR3 region: CASSLLAGGSNEQFF. For the CDR3, the DNA is TGTGCCAGCAGCTTGTTAGCGGGAGGGTCTAATGAGCAGTTCTTC.

The chain carries TRBV29-1 and TRBJ1-2, with no clear D. The CDR3 runs to 14 residues. Trimming took off 6 bases at V and 5 bases at J, with 19 bases between the two ends. Germline V lookup: CDR1 SQVTM, CDR2 ANQGSEA. In DNA form, the CDR3 reads TGCAGCGTGGAAAACCTGGACTGGGTTTATGGCTACACCTTC. Its translation: CSVENLDWVYGYTF.

The chain joins TRBV18 to TRBJ2-7; the match to TRBD2 covers 10 bases. In germline, CDR1 is KGHSH, CDR2 LQKENI. Trimming removed 2 bases from V and 9 bases from J; junction bases left unmatched: 4. The CDR3 extends over 13 amino acids. CDR3: CASSPRTSGGQYF. The CDR3 DNA reads TGTGCCAGCTCACCAAGGACTAGCGGAGGGCAGTACTTC.

This chain connects TRBV5-1 to TRBJ1-1, with a possible D match to TRBD1 (6 bases). Germline V gene lookup returns CDR1 SGHRS and CDR2 YFSETQ. The CDR3 loop spans 16 amino acids. V was cut by 3 bases and J by 6 bases, with 21 bases left in between. The CDR3, as DNA: TGCGCCAGCAGCTATCTTAACAGGGATGGGGCGGCTGAAGCTTTCTTT. This encodes CASSYLNRDGAAEAFF.

The chain recombines TRBV10-2 with TRBJ2-3; the D gene is possibly TRBD1 (6 bases). This CDR3 region has 15 residues. V gave up 6 bases and J gave up 6 bases, with 19 bases separating them. CDR1 and CDR2 (germline): WSHSY, SAAADI. CDR3: CASSNRDHGADTQYF. CDR3 nucleotides: TGCGCCAGCAGCAACAGGGATCACGGGGCTGATACGCAGTATTTT.

Only one count was recorded for this clone. V gene TRBV11-3 combines with J gene TRBJ2-7; tentatively, D is TRBD2 (5 bases). Trimming pared 2 bases from V and 0 bases from J, leaving 11 bases between. The CDR3 extends over 15 amino acids. CDR1 is SGHNT, CDR2 YENEEA, per germline. CDR3 region: CASSLWRVSSYEQYF. Written as DNA, the CDR3 is TGTGCCAGCAGCTTATGGCGGGTGAGCTCCTACGAGCAGTACTTC.

The V gene is TRBV9, the J gene TRBJ2-1; no reliable D call. From germline, CDR1 is SGDLS and CDR2 YYNGEE. This CDR3 contains 14 residues. V lost 5 bases, J lost 4 bases, and 13 bases lay in between. The CDR3 reads CASRGSPQYNEQFF. The CDR3 nucleotides are TGTGCCAGCAGGGGGTCGCCTCAGTACAATGAGCAGTTCTTC. Supplemented by reference TRBV9 and TRBJ2-1, the full variable domain reads DSGVTQTPKHLITATGQRVTLRCSPRSGDLSVYWYQQSLDQGLQFLIQYYNGEERAKGNILERFSAQQFPDLHSELNLSSLELGDSALYFCASRGSPQYNEQFFGPGTRLTVL.

The rearrangement uses TRBV7-6 and TRBJ2-4, with D perhaps given as TRBD1 or TRBD2 (6 bases each). From germline, CDR1 is SGHVS and CDR2 FNYEAQ. The CDR3 sequence is 16 residues long. V lost 5 bases, J lost 0 bases, and 14 bases lay in between. The CDR3 nucleotides read TGTGCCAGCAGCACCGGGGGCGTTCTAGCCAAAAACATTCAGTACTTC. It specifies CASSTGGVLAKNIQYF.

The rearrangement uses TRBV28 and TRBJ2-1, with TRBD2 identical over 11 bases. V dropped 3 bases and J dropped 8; count of bases not matched to a gene: 3. The CDR3 consists of 14 residues. Germline CDR1 MDHEN, CDR2 SYDVKM. CDR3 protein: CASSFTGLADEQFF. The CDR3 nucleotides read TGTGCCAGCAGTTTCACGGGACTAGCGGATGAGCAGTTCTTC. Based on the CDR3 plus reference TRBV28 and TRBJ2-1, the full variable domain is DVKVTQSSRYLVKRTGEKVFLECVQDMDHENMFWYRQDPGLGLRLIYFSYDVKMKEKGDIPEGYSVSREKKERFSLILESASTNQTSMYLCASSFTGLADEQFFGPGTRLTVL.

The chain has TRBV5-1 and TRBJ2-7; no clear D gene. Germline CDR1 and CDR2: SGHRS and YFSETQ. Trimming stripped 4 bases from V and 0 bases from J, with 14 bases between. The CDR3 loop spans 15 amino acids. The CDR3, as DNA: TGCGCCAGCAGCCTCCCCATCTTCTACTCCTACGAGCAGTACTTC. This sequence encodes CASSLPIFYSYEQYF.

The DNA for the CDR3 is TGCAGCGTTCAGACAGGGGGCAGTCAGCCCCAGCATTTT. The encoded protein is CSVQTGGSQPQHF. The chain recombines TRBV29-1 with TRBJ1-5; 10 nucleotides align to TRBD1. The CDR3 has 13 amino acids. The V gene end was trimmed by 5 bases and the J gene end by 6 bases; junction bases not matched to a gene: 4. Germline V gene sequence: CDR1 SQVTM, CDR2 ANQGSEA.

The chain couples TRBV2 to TRBJ2-5; D uncertain. Germline V gene sequence: CDR1 SNHLY, CDR2 FYNNEI. Deletions cut 8 bases from V and 1 base from J, with 11 bases between. The CDR3 runs 13 residues. CDR3 sequence reads: CASFRTVQETQYF. The CDR3 region has the DNA TGTGCCAGCTTCAGGACGGTCCAAGAGACCCAGTACTTC.

The chain is built from TRBV21-1 and TRBJ2-3. TRBV21-1 is shown as a pseudogene. The CDR3 runs 14 residues. The CDR3 sequence: CASKGSTEADTQYF. The CDR3 coding sequence is TGTGCCAGCAAAGGGTCCACGGAAGCAGATACGCAGTATTTT.

This clone was seen once. The gene calls are TRBV11-1 and TRBJ2-5; perhaps D is TRBD1 or TRBD2 (5 bases each). Trimming removed 6 bases at V and 4 bases at J, with 12 bases between. From germline, CDR1 is SGHAT and CDR2 FQDESV (reference sequence). The CDR3 sequence is 13 residues long. CDR3 DNA: TGTGCCAGCAGGGAGCTGAGGGGAGAGACCCAGTACTTC. Protein: CASRELRGETQYF.

The J gene is TRBJ1-2, the V gene TRBV5-5; D is ambiguous. The CDR3 consists of 13 residues. Germline CDR1 is SGHKS and CDR2 is YYEKEE (reference sequence). Trimming removed 1 base from V and 6 bases from J, with 10 bases in between. CDR3 DNA sequence: TGTGCCAGCAGCTTGCGAATTGTGAATGGCTACACCTTC. This gives the protein CASSLRIVNGYTF.

The chain couples TRBV15 to TRBJ2-5, with TRBD2 matching over 9 bases. The CDR3 contains 22 residues. V was pared by 0 bases and J by 0 bases, with 20 bases of the junction left unmatched. Germline-derived CDR1 and CDR2 are LNHNV and YYDKDF (reference sequence). The CDR3 DNA sequence: TGTGCCACCAGCAGAGATAATTTAGCCAGCGGGAGGCTTCCGCAGTACCAAGAGACCCAGTACTTC. This sequence encodes CATSRDNLASGRLPQYQETQYF.

This clone has just a few counts. Different DNA sequences within this sample yield the same CDR3. The rearrangement uses TRBV7-3 and TRBJ1-1; D not certain. The CDR3 is 13 amino acids. Trimming stripped 5 bases from V and 0 bases from J, with 7 bases between. Germline CDR1 is SGHTA and CDR2 is FQGTGA. The CDR3 DNA reads TGTGCCAGCAGCCCCGGACTGAACACTGAAGCTTTCTTT. This gives the protein CASSPGLNTEAFF.

This rearrangement joins TRBV29-1 to TRBJ2-1; TRBD1 matches at 8 bases. Germline CDR1 reads SQVTM; CDR2 reads ANQGSEA. V lost 4 bases to trimming and J lost 8 bases; unmatched junction nucleotides: 4. This CDR3 spans 12 amino acids. CDR3 bases: TGCAGCGTTGTGACAGGGGTAGATGAGCAGTTCTTC. Encoded protein: CSVVTGVDEQFF.

V and J are TRBV18 and TRBJ2-2; D is uncertain. CDR3 length equals 13 residues. CDR1 and CDR2 (germline): KGHSH, LQKENI. The V gene lost 3 bases and the J gene lost 5 bases, with 7 bases spanning the gap. The CDR3 coding sequence is TGTGCCAGCTCACCCTCAACGACCGGGGAGCTGTTTTTT. The encoded protein is CASSPSTTGELFF.

The chain is built from TRBV9 and TRBJ2-1; 10 bases are shared with TRBD2. Trimming at V came to 1 base and at J to 0 bases, leaving 7 bases not matched to a gene. Germline values: CDR1 SGDLS, CDR2 YYNGEE. The CDR3 is 18 residues long. DNA of the CDR3: TGTGCCAGCAGCGTACTCTGGACTAGCGGTACCTCCTACAATGAGCAGTTCTTC. It is translated as CASSVLWTSGTSYNEQFF.